The 9 T cell receptor beta chains given below trace back to one sample, sequenced in a study of blood T cell repertoires in COVID-19. The method was immunoSEQ multiplex PCR; TCRdb's version includes in-frame clones alone and lacks a portion of them. The data show fewer than 250,000 clones, with approximately 85% seen just once and 8.5% to 9.5% held by the top ten. What was sequenced was PBMCs or T cells enriched from blood (not recorded which). Every receptor here comes from a woman in her forties or fifties with acute COVID-19.

V is TRBV5-4 and J is TRBJ1-1; D is uncertain. V gave up 1 base and J gave up 10 bases, with 14 bases separating them. This CDR3 region has 13 residues. The V gene's germline CDR1 is SGHNT and CDR2 YYREEE (reference sequence). The CDR3 loop reads CASSLSGVTSAFF. CDR3 nucleotide sequence: TGTGCCAGCAGCTTGTCAGGCGTGACATCAGCTTTCTTT.

This rearrangement joins TRBV7-9 to TRBJ1-1; D unclear. CDR3 size: 12 residues. Germline CDR1 reads SEHNR; CDR2 reads FQNEAQ (reference sequence). V shed 2 bases and J shed 8 bases, with 9 bases lying between them. The CDR3, as DNA: TGTGCCAGCAGCTTAAGGTCAGGCGAAGCTTTCTTT. This encodes CASSLRSGEAFF.

The chain recombines TRBV11-2 with TRBJ1-3; 8 bases line up with TRBD1. The ends lost 5 bases at V and 3 bases at J; junction bases unmatched: 6. The germline gives CDR1 SGHAT, CDR2 FQNNGV. The CDR3 spans 15 residues. CDR3 sequence: CASSLGQGDGNTIYF. DNA of the CDR3: TGTGCCAGCAGCCTCGGACAGGGAGATGGAAACACCATATATTTT.

J is TRBJ1-2 and V is TRBV3-1 (or the pseudogene TRBV3-2); D not resolved. Germline V gene data show CDR1 as LGHDT and CDR2 as YNNKEL (reference sequence). V was pared by 0 bases and J by 5 bases, with 7 bases between. The CDR3 runs 13 residues. CDR3 amino acids: CASSQDLPYGYTF. CDR3 nucleotide sequence: TGTGCCAGCAGCCAAGATCTCCCTTATGGCTACACCTTC.

V and J are TRBV5-6 and TRBJ1-2; no definite D call. CDR1 is SGHDT and CDR2 is YYEEEE in the germline V gene. The length of the CDR3 is 13 residues. Between the trimmed V and J ends, which lost 4 bases and 8 bases, there was a span of 15 bases. CDR3 in amino acids: CASSLREEGGYTF. Written as DNA, the CDR3 is TGTGCCAGCAGCCTCCGGGAAGAGGGAGGCTACACCTTC.

As regards this clone: Other DNA variants within this sample encode the same CDR3. The chain recombines TRBV18 with TRBJ2-5; TRBD2 matches at 12 bases. The J segment lost 5 bases and the V segment lost 3 bases, leaving 1 base of the junction unmatched. The CDR3 runs 14 residues. Germline V gene sequence: CDR1 KGHSH, CDR2 LQKENI. The CDR3 reads CASSPTSGGETQYF. The CDR3 DNA is TGTGCCAGCTCACCGACTAGCGGGGGTGAGACCCAGTACTTC.

V is TRBV5-4 and J is TRBJ2-7; tentative D call: TRBD2 (7 bases). The CDR3 sequence is 15 residues long. Trimming took 0 bases from V and 2 from J, leaving 12 bases between them. Germline lookup yields CDR1 SGHNT and CDR2 YYREEE (reference sequence). The chain's CDR3 is CASSLELGGAYEQYF. DNA for the CDR3: TGTGCCAGCAGCTTGGAACTAGGGGGGGCCTACGAGCAGTACTTC.

This chain joins TRBV7-2 and TRBJ2-3, with a tentative D call TRBD2 (6 bases). V was cut by 4 bases and J by 0 bases, with 11 bases left in between. Germline V gene sequence: CDR1 SGHTA, CDR2 FQGNSA. The CDR3 covers 15 residues. The CDR3 reads CASSSPGDSTDTQYF. CDR3 DNA: TGTGCCAGCAGCTCCCCGGGGGATAGCACAGATACGCAGTATTTT.

The chain uses TRBV18 and TRBJ1-1, with D perhaps matching TRBD1 (6 bases). CDR1 KGHSH and CDR2 LQKENI come from the germline V gene. V was clipped by 2 bases and J by 5 bases, with 15 bases between them. The CDR3 is made up of 15 amino acids. In nucleotides, the CDR3 is TGTGCCAGCTCACCAGACCAGGGGAAAGTAACTGAAGCTTTCTTT. This translates into CASSPDQGKVTEAFF.